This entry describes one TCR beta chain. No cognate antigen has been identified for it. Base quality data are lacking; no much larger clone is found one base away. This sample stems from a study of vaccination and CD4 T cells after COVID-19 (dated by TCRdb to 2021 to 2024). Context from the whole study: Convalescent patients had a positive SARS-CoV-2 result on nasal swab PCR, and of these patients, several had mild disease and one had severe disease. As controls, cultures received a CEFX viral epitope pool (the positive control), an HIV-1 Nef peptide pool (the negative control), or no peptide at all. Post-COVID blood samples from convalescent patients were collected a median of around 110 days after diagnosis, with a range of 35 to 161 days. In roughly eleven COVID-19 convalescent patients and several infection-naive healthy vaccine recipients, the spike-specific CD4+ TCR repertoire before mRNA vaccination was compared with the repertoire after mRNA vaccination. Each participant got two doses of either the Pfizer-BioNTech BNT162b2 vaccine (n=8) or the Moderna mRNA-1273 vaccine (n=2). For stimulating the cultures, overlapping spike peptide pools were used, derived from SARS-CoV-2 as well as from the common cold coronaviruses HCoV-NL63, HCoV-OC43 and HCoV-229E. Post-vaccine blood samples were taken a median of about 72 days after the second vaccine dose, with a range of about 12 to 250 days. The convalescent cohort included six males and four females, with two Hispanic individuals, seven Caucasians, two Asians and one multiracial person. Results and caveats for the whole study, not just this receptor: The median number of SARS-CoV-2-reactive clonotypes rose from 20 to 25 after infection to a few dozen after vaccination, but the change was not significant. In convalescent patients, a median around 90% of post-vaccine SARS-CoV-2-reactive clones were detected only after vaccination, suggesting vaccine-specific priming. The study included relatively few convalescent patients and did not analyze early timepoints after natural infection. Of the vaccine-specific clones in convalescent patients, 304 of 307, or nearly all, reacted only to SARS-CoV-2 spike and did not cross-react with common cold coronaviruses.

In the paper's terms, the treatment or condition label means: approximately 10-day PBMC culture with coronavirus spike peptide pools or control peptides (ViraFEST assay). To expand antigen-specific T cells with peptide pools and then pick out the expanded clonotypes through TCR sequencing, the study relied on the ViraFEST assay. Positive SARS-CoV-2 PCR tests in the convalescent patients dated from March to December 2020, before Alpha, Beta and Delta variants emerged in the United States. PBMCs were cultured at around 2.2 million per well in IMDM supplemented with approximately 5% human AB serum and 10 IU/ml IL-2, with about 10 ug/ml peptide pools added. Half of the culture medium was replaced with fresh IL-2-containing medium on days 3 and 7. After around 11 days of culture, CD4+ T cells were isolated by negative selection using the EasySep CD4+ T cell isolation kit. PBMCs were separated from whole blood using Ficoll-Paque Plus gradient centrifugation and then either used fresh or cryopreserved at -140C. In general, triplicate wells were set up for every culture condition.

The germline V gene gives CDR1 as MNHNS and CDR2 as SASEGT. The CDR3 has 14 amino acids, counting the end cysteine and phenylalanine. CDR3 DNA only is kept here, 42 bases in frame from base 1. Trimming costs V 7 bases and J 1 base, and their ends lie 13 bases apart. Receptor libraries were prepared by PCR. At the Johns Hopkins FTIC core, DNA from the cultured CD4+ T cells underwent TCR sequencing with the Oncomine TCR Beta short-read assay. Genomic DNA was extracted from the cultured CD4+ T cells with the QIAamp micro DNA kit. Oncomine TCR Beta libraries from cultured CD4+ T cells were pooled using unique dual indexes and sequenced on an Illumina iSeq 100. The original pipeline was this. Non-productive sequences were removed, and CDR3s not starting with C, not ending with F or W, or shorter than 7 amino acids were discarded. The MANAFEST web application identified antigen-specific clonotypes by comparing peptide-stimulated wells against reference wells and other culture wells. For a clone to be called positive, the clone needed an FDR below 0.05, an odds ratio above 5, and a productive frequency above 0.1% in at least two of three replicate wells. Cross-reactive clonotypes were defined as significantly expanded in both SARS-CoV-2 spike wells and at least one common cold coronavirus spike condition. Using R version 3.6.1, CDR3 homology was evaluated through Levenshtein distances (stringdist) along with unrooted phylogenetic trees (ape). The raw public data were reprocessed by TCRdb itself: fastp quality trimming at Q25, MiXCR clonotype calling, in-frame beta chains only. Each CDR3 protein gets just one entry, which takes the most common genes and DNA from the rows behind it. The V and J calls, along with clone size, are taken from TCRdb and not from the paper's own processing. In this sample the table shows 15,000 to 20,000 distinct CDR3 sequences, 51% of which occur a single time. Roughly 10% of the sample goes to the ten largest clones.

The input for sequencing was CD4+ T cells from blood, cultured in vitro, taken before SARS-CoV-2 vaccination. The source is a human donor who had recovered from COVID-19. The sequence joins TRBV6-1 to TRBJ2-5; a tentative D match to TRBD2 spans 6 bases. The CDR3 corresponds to CASTYGTPQETQYF. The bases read TGTGCCAGCACCTACGGGACTCCCCAAGAGACCCAGTACTTC.